The 8 T cell receptor beta chains below all came from one sample that was sequenced in a study of T cell responses to AZD1222 COVID-19 vaccine. The method was immunoSEQ multiplex PCR; TCRdb's version includes in-frame clones alone and lacks a portion of them. Of over 100,000 clones in the sample, roughly 86% are singletons; the top ten hold more than 10%. This specimen consisted of peripheral blood, obtained on day 0 of MenACWY control vaccination. The receptors here all came from an adult in good health.

This clone was detected once. The chain has TRBV5-1 and TRBJ2-1; weak D call: TRBD2 (5 bases). CDR3 size: 15 residues. Germline V gives CDR1 SGHRS, CDR2 YFSETQ. Trimming stripped 2 bases from V and 8 bases from J, with 17 bases between. The CDR3 loop reads CASSLFTGISDEQFF. The CDR3 region has the DNA TGCGCCAGCAGCTTATTTACCGGGATTAGCGATGAGCAGTTCTTC.

V and J are TRBV24-1 and TRBJ2-7, with a possible D match to TRBD1 (5 bases). The V gene's germline CDR1 is KGHDR and CDR2 SFDVKD. Trimming removed 5 bases from V and 4 bases from J, with 23 bases in between. CDR3 length equals 17 residues. The CDR3 DNA follows: TGTGCCACCAGTGCCCTGAACGTCGGAAGGGGTCAGTACGAGCAGTACTTC. Translated: CATSALNVGRGQYEQYF.

This sequence joins TRBV15 and TRBJ1-4; D remains ambiguous. Per the germline V gene, CDR1 is LNHNV and CDR2 is YYDKDF (reference sequence). The CDR3 covers 13 residues. V was clipped by 1 base and J by 6 bases, with 6 bases between them. CDR3: CATSRAYDEKLFF. The CDR3 DNA reads TGTGCCACCAGCAGAGCCTACGATGAAAAACTGTTTTTT.

The chain carries TRBV5-1 and TRBJ2-1; 14 bases align to TRBD2. This CDR3 spans 16 amino acids. Unmatched junction bases numbered 6, after V lost 4 bases and J lost 6 bases. Looked up from germline, CDR1 is SGHRS and CDR2 is YFSETQ. The CDR3 here is CASSLRLAGGVNEQFF. The CDR3 nucleotides read TGCGCCAGCAGCCTTCGACTAGCGGGAGGGGTCAATGAGCAGTTCTTC.

The chain joins TRBV5-8 to TRBJ2-2; a possible D gene is TRBD2 (5 bases). V was shortened by 5 bases and J by 1 base, with 9 bases between the two germline ends. The CDR3 sequence is 14 residues long. Looked up from germline, CDR1 is SGHTS and CDR2 is YDEGEE. The CDR3 here is CASRLVRNTGELFF. CDR3 nucleotides: TGTGCCAGCAGACTAGTGCGGAACACCGGGGAGCTGTTTTTT.

This clone was seen once. The rearrangement joins TRBV7-2 to TRBJ1-1; D not certain. This CDR3 comprises 15 residues. Germline CDR1 reads SGHTA; CDR2 reads FQGNSA. V gave up 5 bases and J gave up 1 base, with 14 bases separating them. CDR3 protein: CASSPEAVKNTEAFF. As DNA, the CDR3 is TGTGCCAGCAGCCCCGAGGCGGTTAAGAACACTGAAGCTTTCTTT.

The chain joins TRBV29-1 to TRBJ1-1, with TRBD1 identical over 7 bases. CDR1 is SQVTM and CDR2 is ANQGSEA in the germline V gene. The V and J ends lost 1 base and 4 bases, in that order; junction bases with no gene match: 6. There are 14 residues in the CDR3. CDR3: CSVEVGTVGTEAFF. Written as DNA, the CDR3 is TGCAGCGTTGAAGTTGGGACAGTGGGCACTGAAGCTTTCTTT.

The rearrangement joins TRBV6-6 to TRBJ1-2; TRBD1 matches 8 bases. Germline V gene sequence: CDR1 MNHNY, CDR2 SVGAGI (reference sequence). The CDR3 has 18 amino acids. V dropped 6 bases and J dropped 2; count of bases not matched to a gene: 17. The CDR3 spells CASRRWGQGAPLNYGYTF. CDR3 DNA sequence: TGTGCCAGCAGACGATGGGGGCAGGGGGCCCCTCTCAACTATGGCTACACCTTC.